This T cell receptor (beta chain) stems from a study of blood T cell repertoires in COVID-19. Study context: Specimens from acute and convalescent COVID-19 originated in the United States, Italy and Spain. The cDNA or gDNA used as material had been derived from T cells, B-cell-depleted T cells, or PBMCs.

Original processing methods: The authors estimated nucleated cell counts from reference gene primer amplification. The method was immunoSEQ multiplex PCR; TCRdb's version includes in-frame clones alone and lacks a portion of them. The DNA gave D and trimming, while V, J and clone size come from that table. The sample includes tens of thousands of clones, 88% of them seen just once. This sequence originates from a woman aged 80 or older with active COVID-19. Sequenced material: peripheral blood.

CDR3 residues: CASSLQGVQYF. The CDR3 nucleotides read TGTGCCAGCAGCCTACAGGGGGTGCAGTACTTC. This chain uses TRBV11-2 with TRBJ2-7; 8 nucleotides align to TRBD1. V shed 5 bases and J 9 bases; nucleotides not matched to a gene: 3. This CDR3 spans 11 amino acids. Germline values: CDR1 SGHAT, CDR2 FQNNGV.